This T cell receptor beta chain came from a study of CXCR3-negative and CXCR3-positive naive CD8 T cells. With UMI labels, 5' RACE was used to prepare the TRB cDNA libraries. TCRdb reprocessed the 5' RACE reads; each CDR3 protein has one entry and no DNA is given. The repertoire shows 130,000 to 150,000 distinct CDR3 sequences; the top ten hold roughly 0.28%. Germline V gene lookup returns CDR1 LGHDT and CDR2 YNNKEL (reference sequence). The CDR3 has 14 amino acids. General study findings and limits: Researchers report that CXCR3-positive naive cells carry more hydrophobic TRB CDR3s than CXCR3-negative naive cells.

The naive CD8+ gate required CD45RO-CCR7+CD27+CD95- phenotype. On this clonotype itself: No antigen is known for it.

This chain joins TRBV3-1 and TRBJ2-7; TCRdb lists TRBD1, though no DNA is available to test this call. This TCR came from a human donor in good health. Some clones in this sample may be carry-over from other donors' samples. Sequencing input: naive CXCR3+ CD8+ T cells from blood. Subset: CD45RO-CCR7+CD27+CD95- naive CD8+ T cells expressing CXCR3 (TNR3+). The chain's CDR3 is CASSVPGGGYEQYF.